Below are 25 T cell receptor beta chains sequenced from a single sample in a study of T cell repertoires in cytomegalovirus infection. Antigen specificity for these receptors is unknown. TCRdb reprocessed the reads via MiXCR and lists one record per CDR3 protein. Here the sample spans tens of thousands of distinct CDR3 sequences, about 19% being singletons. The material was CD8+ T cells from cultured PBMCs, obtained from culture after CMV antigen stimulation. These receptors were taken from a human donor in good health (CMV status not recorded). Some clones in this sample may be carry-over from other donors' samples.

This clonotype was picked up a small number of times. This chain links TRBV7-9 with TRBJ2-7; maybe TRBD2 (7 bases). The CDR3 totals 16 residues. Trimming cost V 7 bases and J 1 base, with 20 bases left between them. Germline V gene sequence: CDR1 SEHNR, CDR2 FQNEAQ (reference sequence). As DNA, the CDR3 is TGTGCCAGCATCAACCCGAGAGGGGGGGGATCCTACGAGCAGTACTTC. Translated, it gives CASINPRGGGSYEQYF.

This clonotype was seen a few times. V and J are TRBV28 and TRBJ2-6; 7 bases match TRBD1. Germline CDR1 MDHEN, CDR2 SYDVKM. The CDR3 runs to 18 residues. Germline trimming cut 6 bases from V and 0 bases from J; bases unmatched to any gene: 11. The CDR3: CASSQGSQGFSGANVLTF. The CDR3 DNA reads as TGTGCCAGCAGCCAAGGCTCACAGGGGTTCTCTGGGGCCAACGTCCTGACTTTC. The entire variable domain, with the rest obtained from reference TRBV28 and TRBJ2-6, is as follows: DVKVTQSSRYLVKRTGEKVFLECVQDMDHENMFWYRQDPGLGLRLIYFSYDVKMKEKGDIPEGYSVSREKKERFSLILESASTNQTSMYLCASSQGSQGFSGANVLTFGAGSRLTVL.

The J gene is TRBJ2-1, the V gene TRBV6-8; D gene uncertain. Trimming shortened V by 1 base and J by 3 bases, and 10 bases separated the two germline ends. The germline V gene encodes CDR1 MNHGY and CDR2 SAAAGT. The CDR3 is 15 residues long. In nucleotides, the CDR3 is TGTGCCAGCAGTTACTACTCGGACCTCTACAATGAGCAGTTCTTC. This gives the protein CASSYYSDLYNEQFF.

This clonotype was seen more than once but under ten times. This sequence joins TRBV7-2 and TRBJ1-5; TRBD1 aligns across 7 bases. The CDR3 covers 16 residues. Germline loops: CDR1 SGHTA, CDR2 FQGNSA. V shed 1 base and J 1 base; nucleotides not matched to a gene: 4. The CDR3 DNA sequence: TGTGCCAGCAGCTTAGGAGGGGGCAGGAGCAATCAGCCCCAGCATTTT. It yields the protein CASSLGGGRSNQPQHF.

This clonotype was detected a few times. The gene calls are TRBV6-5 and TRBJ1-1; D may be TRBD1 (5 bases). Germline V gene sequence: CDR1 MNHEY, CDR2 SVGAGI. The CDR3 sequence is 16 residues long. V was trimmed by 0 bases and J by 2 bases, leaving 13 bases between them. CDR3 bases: TGTGCCAGCAGTTACTCTGTAGGGGAGGTAAACACTGAAGCTTTCTTT. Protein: CASSYSVGEVNTEAFF.

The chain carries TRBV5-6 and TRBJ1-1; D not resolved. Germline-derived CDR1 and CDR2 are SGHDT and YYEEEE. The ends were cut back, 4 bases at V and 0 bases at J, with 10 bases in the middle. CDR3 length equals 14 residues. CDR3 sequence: CASSPPSVNTEAFF. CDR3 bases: TGTGCCAGCAGCCCCCCCTCCGTGAACACTGAAGCTTTCTTT.

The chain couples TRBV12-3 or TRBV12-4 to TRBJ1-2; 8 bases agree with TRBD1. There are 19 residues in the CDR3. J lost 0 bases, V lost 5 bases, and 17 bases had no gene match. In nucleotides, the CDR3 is TGTGCCAGCAGTACCAGCCTCGGACAGGGAGAGGGGACTAACTATGGCTACACCTTC. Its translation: CASSTSLGQGEGTNYGYTF.

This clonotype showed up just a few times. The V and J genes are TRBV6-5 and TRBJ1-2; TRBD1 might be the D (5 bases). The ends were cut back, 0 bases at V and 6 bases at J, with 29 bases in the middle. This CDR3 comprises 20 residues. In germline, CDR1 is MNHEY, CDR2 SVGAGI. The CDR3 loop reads CASSYSVRLTYRPQEDGYTF. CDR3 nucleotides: TGTGCCAGCAGTTACTCTGTCCGTTTGACTTACAGGCCTCAGGAGGATGGCTACACCTTC.

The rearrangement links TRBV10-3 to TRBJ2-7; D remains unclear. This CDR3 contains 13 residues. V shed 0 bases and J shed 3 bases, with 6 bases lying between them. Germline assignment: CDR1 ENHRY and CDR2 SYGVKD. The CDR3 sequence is CAISESGDYEQYF. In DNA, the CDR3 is TGTGCCATCAGTGAGTCAGGTGACTACGAGCAGTACTTC.

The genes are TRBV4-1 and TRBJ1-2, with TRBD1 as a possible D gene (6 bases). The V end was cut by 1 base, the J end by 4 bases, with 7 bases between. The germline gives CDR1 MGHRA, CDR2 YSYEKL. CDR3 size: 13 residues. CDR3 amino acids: CASSQGTAYGYTF. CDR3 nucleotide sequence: TGCGCCAGCAGCCAAGGGACAGCCTATGGCTACACCTTC.

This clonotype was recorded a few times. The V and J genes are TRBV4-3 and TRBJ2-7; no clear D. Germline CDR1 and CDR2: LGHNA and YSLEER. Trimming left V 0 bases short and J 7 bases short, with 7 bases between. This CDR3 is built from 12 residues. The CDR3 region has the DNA TGCGCCAGCAGCCAAGAAGCAAGGGAGCAGTACTTC. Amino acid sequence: CASSQEAREQYF.

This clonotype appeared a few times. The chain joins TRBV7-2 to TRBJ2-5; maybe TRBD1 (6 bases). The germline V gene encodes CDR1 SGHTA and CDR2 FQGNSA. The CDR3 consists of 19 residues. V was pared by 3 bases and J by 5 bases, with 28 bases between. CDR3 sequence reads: CASSFLYRQPNRDGETQYF. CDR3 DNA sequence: TGTGCCAGCAGCTTTTTGTATCGCCAGCCTAACAGGGATGGGGAGACCCAGTACTTC.

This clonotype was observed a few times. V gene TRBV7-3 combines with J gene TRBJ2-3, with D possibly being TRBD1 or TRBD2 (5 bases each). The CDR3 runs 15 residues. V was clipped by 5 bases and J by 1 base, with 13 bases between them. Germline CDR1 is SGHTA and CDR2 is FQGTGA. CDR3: CASSPLWGRTDTQYF. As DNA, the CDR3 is TGTGCCAGCAGCCCCTTATGGGGACGCACAGATACGCAGTATTTT.

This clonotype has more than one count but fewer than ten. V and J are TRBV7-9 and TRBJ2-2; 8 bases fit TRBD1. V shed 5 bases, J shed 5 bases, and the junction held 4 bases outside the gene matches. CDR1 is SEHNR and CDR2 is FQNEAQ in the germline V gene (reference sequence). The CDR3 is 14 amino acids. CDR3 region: CASSPRQGTGELFF. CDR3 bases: TGTGCCAGCAGCCCGCGACAGGGGACCGGGGAGCTGTTTTTT.

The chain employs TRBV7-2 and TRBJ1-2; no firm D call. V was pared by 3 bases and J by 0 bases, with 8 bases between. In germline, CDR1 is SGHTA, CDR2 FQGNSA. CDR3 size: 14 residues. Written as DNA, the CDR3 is TGTGCCAGCAGCTTGGCAGCAACTAACTATGGCTACACCTTC. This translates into CASSLAATNYGYTF.

For the CDR3, the DNA is TGTGCCAGCAGCTCTCCGAGAGACACTGAAGCTTTCTTT. Translating gives CASSSPRDTEAFF. The V call is TRBV7-6, the J call TRBJ1-1; D remains unclear. The CDR3 covers 13 residues. The germline V and J ends were trimmed by 4 bases and 3 bases, with 9 bases remaining between them. Germline V gives CDR1 SGHVS, CDR2 FNYEAQ. The full variable domain, completed using reference TRBV7-6 and TRBJ1-1, is GAGVSQSPRYKVTKRGQDVALRCDPISGHVSLYWYRQALGQGPEFLTYFNYEAQQDKSGLPNDRFSAERPEGSISTLTIQRTEQRDSAMYRCASSSPRDTEAFFGQGTRLTVV.

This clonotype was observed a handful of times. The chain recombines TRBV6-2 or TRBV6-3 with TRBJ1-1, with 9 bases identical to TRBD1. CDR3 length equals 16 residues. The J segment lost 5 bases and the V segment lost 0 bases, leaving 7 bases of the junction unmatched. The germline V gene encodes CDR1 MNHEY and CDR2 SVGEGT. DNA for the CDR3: TGTGCCAGCAGTTACTCCCTCGGACAGGGGCTTACTGAAGCTTTCTTT. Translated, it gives CASSYSLGQGLTEAFF.

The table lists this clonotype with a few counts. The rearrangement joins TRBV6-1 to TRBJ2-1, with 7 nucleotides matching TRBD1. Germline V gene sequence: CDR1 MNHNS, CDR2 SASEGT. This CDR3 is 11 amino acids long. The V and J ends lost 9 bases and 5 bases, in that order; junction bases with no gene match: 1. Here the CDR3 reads CASDRDNEQFF. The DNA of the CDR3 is TGTGCCAGTGACAGGGACAATGAGCAGTTCTTC.

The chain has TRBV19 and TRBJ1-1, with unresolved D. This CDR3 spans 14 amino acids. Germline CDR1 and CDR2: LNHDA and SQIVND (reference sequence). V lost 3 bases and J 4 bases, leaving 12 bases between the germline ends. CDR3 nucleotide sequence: TGTGCCAGTAGTATGGTGGGTTCCAGCACTGAAGCTTTCTTT. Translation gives CASSMVGSSTEAFF.

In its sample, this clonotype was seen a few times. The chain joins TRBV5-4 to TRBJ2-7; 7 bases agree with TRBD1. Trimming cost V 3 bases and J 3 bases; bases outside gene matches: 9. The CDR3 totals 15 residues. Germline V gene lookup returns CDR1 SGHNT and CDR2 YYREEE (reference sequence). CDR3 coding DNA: TGTGCCAGCAGCTCCTCGGGACAGCTCCTCTACGAGCAGTACTTC. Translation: CASSSSGQLLYEQYF. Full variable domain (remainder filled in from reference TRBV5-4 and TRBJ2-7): ETGVTQSPTHLIKTRGQQVTLRCSSQSGHNTVSWYQQALGQGPQFIFQYYREEENGRGNFPPRFSGLQFPNYSSELNVNALELDDSALYLCASSSSGQLLYEQYFGPGTRLTVT.

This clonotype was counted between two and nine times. CDR3 in amino acids: CASSPTRQSNEKLFF. The CDR3 DNA reads as TGTGCCAGCAGCCCTACTAGACAGTCTAATGAAAAACTGTTTTTT. The chain joins TRBV14 to TRBJ1-4; a weak D match, TRBD1 (5 bases). CDR1 and CDR2 from the germline V gene are SGHDN and FVKESK. Trimming stripped 4 bases from V and 3 bases from J, with 12 bases between. The CDR3 runs 15 residues.

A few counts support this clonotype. The CDR3 reads CASSLRSGIQETQYF. The CDR3 nucleotides are TGTGCCAGCAGCTTGAGATCGGGGATCCAAGAGACCCAGTACTTC. The chain combines TRBV7-2 with TRBJ2-5; a weak D match, TRBD2 (5 bases). Germline V CDR1 and CDR2: SGHTA, FQGNSA. The CDR3 has 15 amino acids. The ends were cut back, 3 bases at V and 1 base at J, with 12 bases in the middle.

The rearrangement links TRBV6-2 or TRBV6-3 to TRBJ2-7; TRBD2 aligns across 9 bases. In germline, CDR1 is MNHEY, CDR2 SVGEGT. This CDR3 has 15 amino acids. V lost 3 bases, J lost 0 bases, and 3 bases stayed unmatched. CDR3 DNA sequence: TGTGCCAGCAGTTATAGCGGGGGCAGCTCCTACGAGCAGTACTTC. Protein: CASSYSGGSSYEQYF.

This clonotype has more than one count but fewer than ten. CDR3 sequence reads: CASSVGTGDNTEAFF. In DNA, the CDR3 is TGTGCCAGCAGCGTTGGGACAGGTGATAACACTGAAGCTTTCTTT. The chain combines TRBV7-9 with TRBJ1-1, with 8 bases that match TRBD1. CDR1 SEHNR and CDR2 FQNEAQ come from the germline V gene (reference sequence). The CDR3 sequence is 15 residues long. V shed 5 bases, J shed 2 bases, and the junction held 7 bases outside the gene matches.

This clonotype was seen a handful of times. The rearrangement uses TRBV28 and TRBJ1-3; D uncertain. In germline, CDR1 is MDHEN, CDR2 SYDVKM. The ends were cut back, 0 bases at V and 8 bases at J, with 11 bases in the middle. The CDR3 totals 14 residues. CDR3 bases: TGTGCCAGCAGTTTATGGCAGGATGGGTACACCATATATTTT. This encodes CASSLWQDGYTIYF.